Below, 3 T cell receptor beta chains from the same sample are listed, as sequenced in a study of blood T cell repertoires in COVID-19. Profiled with immunoSEQ multiplex PCR; TCRdb holds only in-frame clones, not every one. Of about 210,000 clones in the sample, around 92% were seen once. Input material: peripheral blood. These receptor sequences come from a man aged 30 to 45 with acute or convalescent COVID-19.

The chain employs TRBV6-5 and TRBJ2-1; 7 bases line up with TRBD2. From germline, CDR1 is MNHEY and CDR2 SVGAGI. This CDR3 spans 12 amino acids. With V trimmed by 6 bases and J by 4 bases, 0 bases remained unmatched. The CDR3 loop reads CASRGGYNEQFF. In DNA form, the CDR3 reads TGTGCCAGCAGGGGAGGGTACAATGAGCAGTTCTTC.

The chain uses TRBV6-1 and TRBJ2-7; D call uncertain. Germline values: CDR1 MNHNS, CDR2 SASEGT. The CDR3 runs 13 residues. V was clipped by 2 bases and J by 3 bases, with 8 bases between them. CDR3 in amino acids: CASSEQVNYEQYF. The CDR3 DNA is TGTGCCAGCAGTGAACAGGTAAACTACGAGCAGTACTTC.

The rearrangement links TRBV7-3 to TRBJ2-1; the match to TRBD2 covers 12 bases. The CDR3 is 15 residues long. Germline V gives CDR1 SGHTA, CDR2 FQGTGA. After removal of 5 bases from V and 8 bases from J, the junction contained 7 bases not matched to a gene. CDR3 sequence: CASSETGTSGYEQFF. The CDR3, as DNA: TGTGCCAGCAGCGAAACCGGGACTAGCGGGTATGAGCAGTTCTTC.